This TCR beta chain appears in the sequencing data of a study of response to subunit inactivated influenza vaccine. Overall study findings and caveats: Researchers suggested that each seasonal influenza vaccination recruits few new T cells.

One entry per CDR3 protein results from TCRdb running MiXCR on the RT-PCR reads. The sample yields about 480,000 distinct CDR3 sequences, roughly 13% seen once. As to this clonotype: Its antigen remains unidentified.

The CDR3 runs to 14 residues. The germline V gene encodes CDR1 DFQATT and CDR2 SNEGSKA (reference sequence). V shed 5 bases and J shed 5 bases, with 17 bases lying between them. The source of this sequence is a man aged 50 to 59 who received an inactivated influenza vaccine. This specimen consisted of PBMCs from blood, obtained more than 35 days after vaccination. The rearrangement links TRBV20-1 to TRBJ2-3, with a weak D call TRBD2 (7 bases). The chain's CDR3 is CSAGRGAGGDTQYF. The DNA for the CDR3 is TGCAGTGCTGGCCGGGGGGCAGGTGGAGATACGCAGTATTTT.